Shown below are 14 T cell receptor beta chains from a single sample sequenced in a study of vaccination and CD4 T cells after COVID-19. Sequenced with the Oncomine TCR Beta short-read assay was DNA taken from cultured CD4+ T cells. TCRdb itself ran the PCR reads through MiXCR, one entry per CDR3 protein. Altogether approximately 10,000 distinct CDR3 sequences are present, approximately 70% being singletons, with the ten largest covering about 13%. For these TCRs, the target antigens are not known. Treatment of the sample: approximately nine-day PBMC culture with coronavirus spike peptide pools or control peptides (ViraFEST assay). The sample taken for sequencing was CD4+ T cells from blood, cultured in vitro. The receptor source for this set is a human donor who had recovered from COVID-19.

This chain links TRBV28 with TRBJ2-1; 8 bases are a match to TRBD2. Germline values: CDR1 MDHEN, CDR2 SYDVKM. The CDR3 is 14 amino acids. V dropped 7 bases and J dropped 6; count of bases not matched to a gene: 8. The CDR3 bases are TGTGCCAGCATCCGGCCTAGCGGGCCCAATGAGCAGTTCTTC. Encoded protein: CASIRPSGPNEQFF. The variable domain in full, completed from reference TRBV28 and TRBJ2-1, reads DVKVTQSSRYLVKRTGEKVFLECVQDMDHENMFWYRQDPGLGLRLIYFSYDVKMKEKGDIPEGYSVSREKKERFSLILESASTNQTSMYLCASIRPSGPNEQFFGPGTRLTVL.

The rearrangement links TRBV7-9 to TRBJ1-1; 7 nucleotides agree with TRBD1. The length of the CDR3 is 15 residues. Germline V gives CDR1 SEHNR, CDR2 FQNEAQ (reference sequence). Trimming at V came to 5 bases and at J to 3 bases, leaving 9 bases not matched to a gene. CDR3 loop: CASSPTGARYTEAFF. In DNA, the CDR3 is TGTGCCAGCAGCCCAACAGGGGCCAGATACACTGAAGCTTTCTTT. The whole variable domain, remainder taken from reference TRBV7-9 and TRBJ1-1, is DTGVSQNPRHKITKRGQNVTFRCDPISEHNRLYWYRQTLGQGPEFLTYFQNEAQLEKSRLLSDRFSAERPKGSFSTLEIQRTEQGDSAMYLCASSPTGARYTEAFFGQGTRLTVV.

A single count supports this clonotype. The V and J genes are TRBV15 and TRBJ2-7; the match to TRBD1 covers 7 bases. The CDR3 has 15 residues. Looked up from germline, CDR1 is LNHNV and CDR2 is YYDKDF (reference sequence). J was trimmed by 1 base and V by 1 base; bases with no gene match: 4. The CDR3 spells CATSRVPGQSYEQYF. CDR3 sequence (DNA): TGTGCCACCAGCAGAGTGCCGGGACAGTCCTACGAGCAGTACTTC.

The V call is TRBV7-6, the J call TRBJ2-7, with 9 nucleotides matching TRBD1. With 5 bases clipped from V and 3 bases from J, the junction kept 8 bases outside the gene matches. Germline V lookup: CDR1 SGHVS, CDR2 FNYEAQ. The CDR3 is 15 residues long. CDR3 bases: TGTGCCAGCAGCGCCAGCCCGGGACAGGGCTACGAGCAGTACTTC. Amino acid sequence: CASSASPGQGYEQYF.

The rearrangement links TRBV20-1 to TRBJ1-2, with 7 bases identical to TRBD1. This CDR3 region has 12 residues. Germline-derived CDR1 and CDR2 are DFQATT and SNEGSKA (reference sequence). V gave up 7 bases and J gave up 8 bases; unmatched junction bases: 10. CDR3 amino acids: CSVHRGVRGYTF. Written as DNA, the CDR3 is TGCAGTGTTCACAGGGGAGTACGAGGCTACACCTTC.

This rearrangement joins TRBV20-1 to TRBJ1-6; TRBD1 aligns across 7 bases. The CDR3 is made up of 13 amino acids. The germline V gene encodes CDR1 DFQATT and CDR2 SNEGSKA (reference sequence). V shed 1 base, J shed 8 bases, and the junction held 2 bases outside the gene matches. Here the CDR3 DNA reads TGCAGTGCTAGAGGGCAGGGGGATTCACCCCTCCACTTT. Amino acids: CSARGQGDSPLHF.

The chain carries TRBV27 and TRBJ1-6, with unresolved D. Trimming left V 5 bases short and J 1 base short, with 9 bases between. The germline CDR1 and CDR2 sequences are MNHEY and SMNVEV (reference sequence). The CDR3 has 15 residues. Here the CDR3 DNA reads TGTGCCAGCAGTCCCCTGCGGTCCTATAATTCACCCCTCCACTTT. It encodes CASSPLRSYNSPLHF.

By share of the sample, this clonotype is hyperexpanded. This chain links TRBV20-1 with TRBJ2-5; D perhaps matches TRBD1 (5 bases). CDR1 is DFQATT and CDR2 is SNEGSKA in the germline V gene (reference sequence). V lost 6 bases to trimming and J lost 7 bases, with 21 bases between them. The CDR3 length is 14 residues. The CDR3 DNA is TGCAGTGCGCCGCCCCGTGGGGCTCCGGGGACCCAGTACTTC. Its translation is CSAPPRGAPGTQYF.

V usage is TRBV19 and J usage is TRBJ1-1, with a tentative D call TRBD1 (5 bases). Between the trimmed V and J ends, which lost 4 bases and 8 bases, there was a span of 17 bases. The germline CDR1 and CDR2 sequences are LNHDA and SQIVND (reference sequence). This CDR3 comprises 14 residues. The CDR3 reads CASSTEDMRAEAFF. The CDR3 DNA is TGTGCCAGTAGTACCGAGGACATGAGGGCCGAAGCTTTCTTT.

The V call is TRBV6-4, the J call TRBJ2-2; D uncertain. Germline lookup yields CDR1 MRHNA and CDR2 SNTAGT. The CDR3 is made up of 12 amino acids. V shed 4 bases and J shed 6 bases, with 6 bases lying between them. The CDR3 DNA reads TGTGCCAGCAGTGGGGAAGCCGGGGAGCTGTTTTTT. The encoded protein is CASSGEAGELFF.

The CDR3 sequence: CASSSLTGGRSYEQYF. The DNA for the CDR3 is TGTGCCAGCAGTTCCCTCACCGGCGGGAGGTCGTACGAGCAGTACTTC. V and J are TRBV27 and TRBJ2-7, with 8 nucleotides matching TRBD2. CDR3 length equals 16 residues. The J segment lost 4 bases and the V segment lost 4 bases, leaving 12 bases of the junction unmatched. Germline CDR1 is MNHEY and CDR2 is SMNVEV (reference sequence).

This sequence joins TRBV20-1 and TRBJ1-2; D not certain. V was cut by 1 base and J by 4 bases, with 10 bases left in between. CDR3 size: 13 residues. CDR1 DFQATT and CDR2 SNEGSKA come from the germline V gene (reference sequence). CDR3 protein: CSARAGSVYGYTF. The CDR3, as DNA: TGCAGTGCTAGAGCGGGCAGCGTCTATGGCTACACCTTC.

The chain combines TRBV27 with TRBJ1-1; D gene ambiguous. The CDR3 loop spans 15 amino acids. From germline, CDR1 is MNHEY and CDR2 SMNVEV (reference sequence). Trimming removed 4 bases at V and 5 bases at J, with 17 bases between. The CDR3: CASSSVGNLGTEAFF. The CDR3 region has the DNA TGTGCCAGCAGTTCGGTGGGGAACCTGGGGACTGAAGCTTTCTTT.

The rearrangement uses TRBV7-8 and TRBJ2-6; no firm D call. This CDR3 region has 19 residues. V was trimmed by 5 bases and J by 0 bases, leaving 20 bases between them. Looked up from germline, CDR1 is SGHVS and CDR2 is FQNEAQ. The CDR3 coding sequence is TGTGCCAGCAGCCCGAATTCGGGTCCCCTCTCCTCTGGGGCCAACGTCCTGACTTTC. It specifies CASSPNSGPLSSGANVLTF.